This TCR beta chain was captured by sequencing in a study of blood T cell repertoires in COVID-19. Study overall: Acute and convalescent COVID-19 specimens originated in the United States, Italy and Spain. PBMCs, B-cell-depleted T cells, or T cells provided the cDNA or gDNA that made up the material.

Source study methods: Amplified reference gene primers provided the basis for estimating nucleated cell counts. Assay: immunoSEQ multiplex PCR; the TCRdb copy retains only in-frame clones and omits some. V and J calls and clone size follow that table, whereas D and trimming were derived from the DNA. The table records over 200,000 clones, around 89% of them present only once. The V end was cut by 3 bases, the J end by 1 base, with 16 bases between. This CDR3 is built from 16 residues. Per germline, CDR1 SGHRS and CDR2 YFSETQ. The clonotype was recovered from a woman between 40 and 55 years old who had recovered from COVID-19. This sequence joins TRBV5-1 and TRBJ1-1, with D tentatively TRBD1 (6 bases). What was sequenced was peripheral blood. The CDR3 bases are TGCGCCAGCAGCTGGGCCCAGGGGCAGAGGAACACTGAAGCTTTCTTT. Translation gives CASSWAQGQRNTEAFF.